A selection of T cell receptor beta chains follows, all from one sample in a study of T cell repertoires in cytomegalovirus infection. TCRdb re-analysed the reads in MiXCR, keeping a single row per CDR3 protein. In the table there are approximately 750,000 distinct CDR3 sequences, approximately 40% of which are singletons. Source material: PBMCs. The receptor set was obtained from a human donor in good health (CMV status not recorded). Some clones in this sample may be carry-over from other donors' samples. The CDR3 runs from the conserved cysteine through the conserved F or W. D genes are given only for firm matches. A row's size may be missing; if present it is once, few, many or a size class.

V	D	size	J	CDR3	DNA
TRBV25-1	.	few	TRBJ2-2	CASSLALGYTGELFF	TGTGCCAGCAGCTTAGCCTTGGGATACACCGGGGAGCTGTTTTTT
TRBV2	.	few	TRBJ1-1	CASIAGPNTEAFF	TGTGCCAGCATAGCCGGCCCCAACACTGAAGCTTTCTTT
TRBV28	.	.	TRBJ2-7	CASSPQGFWDEQYF	TGTGCCAGCAGCCCCCAGGGATTCTGGGACGAGCAGTACTTC
TRBV4-2	.	.	TRBJ1-1	CASSQGGTSNTEAFF	TGTGCCAGCAGCCAAGGCGGGACATCGAACACTGAAGCTTTCTTT
TRBV19	.	.	TRBJ2-1	CASSRGGGRGSSYNEQFF	TGTGCCAGTAGTAGAGGGGGCGGGCGGGGGTCCTCCTACAATGAGCAGTTCTTC
TRBV6-4	TRBD2	many	TRBJ2-2	CASSETSGNTGELFF	TGTGCCAGCAGTGAGACTAGCGGGAACACCGGGGAGCTGTTTTTT
TRBV7-6	TRBD2	.	TRBJ2-7	CASSPSGGYSYEQYF	TGTGCCAGCAGCCCAAGCGGGGGGTACTCCTACGAGCAGTACTTC
TRBV11-1	.	.	TRBJ2-5	CASSFTGNQQETQYF	TGTGCCAGCAGCTTCACAGGGAATCAACAAGAGACCCAGTACTTC
TRBV6-2/TRBV6-3	TRBD2	.	TRBJ2-1	CASSYSRLAGSYNEQFF	TGTGCCAGCAGTTACTCGAGACTAGCGGGATCCTACAATGAGCAGTTCTTC
TRBV5-1	.	.	TRBJ1-5	CASSQRGGQPQHF	TGCGCCAGCAGCCAGAGGGGCGGTCAGCCCCAGCATTTT
TRBV24-1	TRBD1	.	TRBJ1-1	CATSDQGGGTEAFF	TGTGCCACCAGTGACCAGGGGGGAGGCACTGAAGCTTTCTTT
TRBV6-5	.	.	TRBJ2-1	CASSYSLGASVYNEQFF	TGTGCCAGCAGTTACTCCTTGGGGGCTTCGGTCTACAATGAGCAGTTCTTC
TRBV11-2	.	few	TRBJ2-6	CASSLWGGGRSGANVLTF	TGTGCCAGCAGCCTATGGGGCGGGGGCCGATCTGGGGCCAACGTCCTGACTTTC
TRBV27	.	.	TRBJ2-2	CASSGRGSTGELFF	TGTGCCAGCTCCGGCCGGGGGTCCACCGGGGAGCTGTTTTTT
TRBV27	.	once	TRBJ2-1	CASSPGDSQLYNEQFF	TGTGCCAGCAGTCCGGGTGACAGTCAACTTTACAATGAGCAGTTCTTC
TRBV14	TRBD1	.	TRBJ1-6	CASSQIGGDSPLHF	TGTGCCAGCAGCCAGATAGGGGGCGATTCACCCCTCCACTTT
TRBV7-8	.	many	TRBJ1-2	CASSLAPGGGGYTF	TGTGCCAGCAGCTTGGCCCCCGGGGGAGGTGGCTACACCTTC
TRBV28	TRBD1	few	TRBJ1-2	CASSSGTVNYGYTF	TGTGCCAGCAGTTCAGGGACAGTTAACTATGGCTACACCTTC
TRBV12-3/TRBV12-4	.	.	TRBJ1-6	CASRGPVSPLHF	TGTGCCAGCAGGGGACCCGTTTCACCCCTCCACTTT
TRBV7-6	.	few	TRBJ1-6	CASSPGPSSYNSPLHF	TGTGCCAGCAGCCCGGGACCCAGCTCCTATAATTCACCCCTCCACTTT